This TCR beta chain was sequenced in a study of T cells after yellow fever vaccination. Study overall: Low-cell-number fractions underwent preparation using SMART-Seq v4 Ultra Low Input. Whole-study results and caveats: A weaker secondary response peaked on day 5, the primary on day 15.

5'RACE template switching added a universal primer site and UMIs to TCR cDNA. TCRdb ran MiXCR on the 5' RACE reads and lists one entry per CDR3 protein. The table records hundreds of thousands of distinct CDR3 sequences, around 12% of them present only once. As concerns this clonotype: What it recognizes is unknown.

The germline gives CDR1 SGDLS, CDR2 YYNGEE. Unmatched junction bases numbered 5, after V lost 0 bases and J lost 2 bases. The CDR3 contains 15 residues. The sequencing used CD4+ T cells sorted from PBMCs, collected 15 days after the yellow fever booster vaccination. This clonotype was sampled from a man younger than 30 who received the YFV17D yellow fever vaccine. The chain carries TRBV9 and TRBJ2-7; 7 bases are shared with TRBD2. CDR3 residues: CASSVAGGWTYEQYF. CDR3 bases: TGTGCCAGCAGCGTAGCCGGGGGGTGGACCTACGAGCAGTACTTC.